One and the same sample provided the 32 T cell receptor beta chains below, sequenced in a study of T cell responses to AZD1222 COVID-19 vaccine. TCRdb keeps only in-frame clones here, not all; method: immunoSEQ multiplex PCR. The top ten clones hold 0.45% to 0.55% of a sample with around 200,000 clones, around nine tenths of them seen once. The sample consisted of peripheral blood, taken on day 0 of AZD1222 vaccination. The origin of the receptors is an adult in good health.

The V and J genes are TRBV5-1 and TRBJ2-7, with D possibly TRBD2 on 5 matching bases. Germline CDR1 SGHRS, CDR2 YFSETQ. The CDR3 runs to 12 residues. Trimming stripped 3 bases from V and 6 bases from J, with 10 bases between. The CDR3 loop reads CASSSTEGEQYF. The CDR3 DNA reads TGCGCCAGCAGCTCGACCGAGGGCGAGCAGTACTTC.

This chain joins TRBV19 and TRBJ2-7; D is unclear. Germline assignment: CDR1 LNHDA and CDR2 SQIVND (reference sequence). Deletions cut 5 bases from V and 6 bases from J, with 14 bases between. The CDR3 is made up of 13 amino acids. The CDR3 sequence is CASSLLILGEQYF. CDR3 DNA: TGTGCCAGTAGTCTATTAATCTTAGGCGAGCAGTACTTC.

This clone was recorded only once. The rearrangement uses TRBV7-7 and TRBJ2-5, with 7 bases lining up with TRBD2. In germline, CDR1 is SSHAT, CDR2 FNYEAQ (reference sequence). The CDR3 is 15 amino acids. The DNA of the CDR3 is TGTGCTAGCTGTCCGATGACGGGGGGCCAAGAGACCCAGTACTTC. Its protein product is CASCPMTGGQETQYF. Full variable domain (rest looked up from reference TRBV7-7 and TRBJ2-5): GAGVSQSPRYKVTKRGQDVTLRCDPISSHATLYWYQQALGQGPEFLTYFNYEAQPDKSGLPSDRFSAERPEGSISTLTIQRTEQRDSAMYRCASCPMTGGQETQYFGPGTRLLVL.

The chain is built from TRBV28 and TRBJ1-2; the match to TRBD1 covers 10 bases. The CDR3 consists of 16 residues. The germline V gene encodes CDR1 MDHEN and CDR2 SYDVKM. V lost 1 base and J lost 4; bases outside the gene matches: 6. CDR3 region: CASSLFRDRGPYGYTF. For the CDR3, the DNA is TGTGCCAGCAGTTTATTCCGGGACAGGGGTCCCTATGGCTACACCTTC.

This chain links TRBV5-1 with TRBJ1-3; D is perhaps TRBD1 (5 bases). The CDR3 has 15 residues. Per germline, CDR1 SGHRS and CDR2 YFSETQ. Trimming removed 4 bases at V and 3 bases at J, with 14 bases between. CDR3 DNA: TGCGCCAGCAGCACGGGACCTAATGATGGAAACACCATATATTTT. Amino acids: CASSTGPNDGNTIYF.

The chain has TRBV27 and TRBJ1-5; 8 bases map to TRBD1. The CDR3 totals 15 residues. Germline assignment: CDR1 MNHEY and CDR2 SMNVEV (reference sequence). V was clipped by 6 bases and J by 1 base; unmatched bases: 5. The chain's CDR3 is CASRPAGGSNQPQHF. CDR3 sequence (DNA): TGTGCCAGCAGACCGGCAGGGGGCAGCAATCAGCCCCAGCATTTT.

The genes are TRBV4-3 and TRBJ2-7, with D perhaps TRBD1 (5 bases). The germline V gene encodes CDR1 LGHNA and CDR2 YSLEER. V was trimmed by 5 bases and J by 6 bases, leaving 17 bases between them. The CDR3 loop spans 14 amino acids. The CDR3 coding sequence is TGCGCCAGCAGCTCTACAGGCCTTGTGGGCGAGCAGTACTTC. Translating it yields CASSSTGLVGEQYF.

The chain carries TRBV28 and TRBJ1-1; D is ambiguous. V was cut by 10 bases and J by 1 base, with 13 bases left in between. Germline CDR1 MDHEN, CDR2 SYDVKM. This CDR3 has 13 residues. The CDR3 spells CAIRVQRNTEAFF. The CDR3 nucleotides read TGTGCCATAAGGGTACAGCGGAACACTGAAGCTTTCTTT.

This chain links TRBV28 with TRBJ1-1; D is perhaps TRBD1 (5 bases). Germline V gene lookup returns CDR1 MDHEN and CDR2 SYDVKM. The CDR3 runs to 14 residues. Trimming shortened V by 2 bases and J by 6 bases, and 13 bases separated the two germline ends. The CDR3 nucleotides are TGTGCCAGCAGTTTAGCCGACAGAATTTCTGAAGCTTTCTTT. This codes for CASSLADRISEAFF.

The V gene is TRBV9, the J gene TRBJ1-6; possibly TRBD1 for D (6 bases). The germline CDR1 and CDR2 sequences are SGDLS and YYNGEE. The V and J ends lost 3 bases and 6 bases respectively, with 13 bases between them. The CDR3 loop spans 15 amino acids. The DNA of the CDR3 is TGTGCCAGCAGCGGAACAGGGACCGGTAATTCACCCCTCCACTTT. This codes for CASSGTGTGNSPLHF.

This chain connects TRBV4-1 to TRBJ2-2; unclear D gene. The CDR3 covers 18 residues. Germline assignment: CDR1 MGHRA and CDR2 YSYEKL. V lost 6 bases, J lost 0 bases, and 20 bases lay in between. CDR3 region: CASRFLIAGGTNTGELFF. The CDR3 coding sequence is TGCGCCAGCAGGTTCCTTATCGCCGGCGGCACGAACACCGGGGAGCTGTTTTTT.

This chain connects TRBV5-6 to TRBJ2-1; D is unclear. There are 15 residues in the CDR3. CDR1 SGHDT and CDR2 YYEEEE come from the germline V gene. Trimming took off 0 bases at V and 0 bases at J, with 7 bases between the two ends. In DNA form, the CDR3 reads TGTGCCAGCAGCTTGGGAGGCCGCTCCTACAATGAGCAGTTCTTC. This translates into CASSLGGRSYNEQFF.

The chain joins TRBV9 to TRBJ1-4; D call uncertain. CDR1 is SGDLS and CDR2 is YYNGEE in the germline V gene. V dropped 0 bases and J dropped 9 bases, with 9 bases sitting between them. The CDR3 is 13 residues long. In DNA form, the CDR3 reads TGTGCCAGCAGCGTAGCCGACGGAAAAAAACTGTTTTTT. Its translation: CASSVADGKKLFF.

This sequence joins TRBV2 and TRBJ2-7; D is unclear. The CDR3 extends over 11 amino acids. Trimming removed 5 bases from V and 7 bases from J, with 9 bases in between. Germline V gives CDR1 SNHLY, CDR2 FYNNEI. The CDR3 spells CASSISREQYF. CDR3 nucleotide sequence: TGTGCCAGCAGTATCAGTAGGGAGCAGTACTTC.

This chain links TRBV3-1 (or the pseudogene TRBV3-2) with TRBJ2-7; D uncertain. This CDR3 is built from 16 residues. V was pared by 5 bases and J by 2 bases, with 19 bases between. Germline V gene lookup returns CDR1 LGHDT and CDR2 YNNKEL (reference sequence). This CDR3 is CASSFALNYRTYEQYF. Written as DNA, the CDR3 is TGTGCCAGCAGCTTCGCCTTGAACTACCGTACCTACGAGCAGTACTTC.

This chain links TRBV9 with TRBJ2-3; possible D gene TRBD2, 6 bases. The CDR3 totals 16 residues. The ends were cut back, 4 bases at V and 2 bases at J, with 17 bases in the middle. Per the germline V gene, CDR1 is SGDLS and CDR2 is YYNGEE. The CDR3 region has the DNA TGTGCCAGCAGCCCAGGGACTCGCGCTTACACAGATACGCAGTATTTT. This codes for CASSPGTRAYTDTQYF.

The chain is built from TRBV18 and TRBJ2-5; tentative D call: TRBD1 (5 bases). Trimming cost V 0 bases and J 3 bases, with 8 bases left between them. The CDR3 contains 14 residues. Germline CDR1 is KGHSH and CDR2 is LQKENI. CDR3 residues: CASSPPTREETQYF. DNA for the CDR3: TGTGCCAGCTCACCACCGACCAGGGAAGAGACCCAGTACTTC.

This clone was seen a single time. CDR3 region: CASSPGTSGVYNEQFF. CDR3 nucleotides: TGCGCCAGCAGCCCGGGGACTAGCGGGGTCTACAATGAGCAGTTCTTC. The J gene is TRBJ2-1, the V gene TRBV5-1, with 13 nucleotides matching TRBD2. CDR3 length: 16 amino acids. The junction had 4 bases not matched to a gene; V was cut back by 4 bases and J by 3 bases. The germline V gene encodes CDR1 SGHRS and CDR2 YFSETQ. The full variable domain, with the rest looked up from reference TRBV5-1 and TRBJ2-1, is KAGVTQTPRYLIKTRGQQVTLSCSPISGHRSVSWYQQTPGQGLQFLFEYFSETQRNKGNFPGRFSGRQFSNSRSEMNVSTLELGDSALYLCASSPGTSGVYNEQFFGPGTRLTVL.

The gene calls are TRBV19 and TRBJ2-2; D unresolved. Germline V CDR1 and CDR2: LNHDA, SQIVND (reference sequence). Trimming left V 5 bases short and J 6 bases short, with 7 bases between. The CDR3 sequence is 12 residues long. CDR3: CASSWPPGELFF. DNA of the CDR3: TGTGCCAGTAGTTGGCCCCCCGGGGAGCTGTTTTTT.

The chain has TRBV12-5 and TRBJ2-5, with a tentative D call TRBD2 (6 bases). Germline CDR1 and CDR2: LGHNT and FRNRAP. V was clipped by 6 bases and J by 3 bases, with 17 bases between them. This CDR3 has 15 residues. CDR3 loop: CASGESNWREETQYF. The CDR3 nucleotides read TGTGCTAGTGGAGAATCAAATTGGAGGGAAGAGACCCAGTACTTC.

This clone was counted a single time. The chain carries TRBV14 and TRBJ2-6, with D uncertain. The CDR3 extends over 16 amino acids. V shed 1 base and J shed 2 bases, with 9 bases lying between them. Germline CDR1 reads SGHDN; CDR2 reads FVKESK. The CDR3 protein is CASSQGKATGANVLTF. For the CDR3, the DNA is TGTGCCAGCAGCCAAGGGAAGGCTACTGGGGCCAACGTCCTGACTTTC.

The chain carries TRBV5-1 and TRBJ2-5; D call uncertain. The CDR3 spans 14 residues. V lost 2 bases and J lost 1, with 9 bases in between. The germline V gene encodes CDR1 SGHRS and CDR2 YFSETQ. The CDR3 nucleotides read TGCGCCAGCAGCTTATTGGGTCTCCAAGAGACCCAGTACTTC. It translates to CASSLLGLQETQYF.

In DNA, the CDR3 is TGCGCCAGCAGCTTGTATGGAGGGAATAGCAATCAGCCCCAGCATTTT. This translates into CASSLYGGNSNQPQHF. The chain combines TRBV5-1 with TRBJ1-5; D unresolved. The CDR3 contains 16 residues. CDR1 is SGHRS and CDR2 is YFSETQ in the germline V gene. V dropped 1 base and J dropped 0 bases, with 11 bases sitting between them.

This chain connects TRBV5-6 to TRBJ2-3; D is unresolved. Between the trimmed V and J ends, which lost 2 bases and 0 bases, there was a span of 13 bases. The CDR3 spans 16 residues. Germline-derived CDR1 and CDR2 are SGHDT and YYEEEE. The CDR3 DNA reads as TGTGCCAGCAGCTTTCGGGTGGGAATGAGCACAGATACGCAGTATTTT. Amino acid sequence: CASSFRVGMSTDTQYF.

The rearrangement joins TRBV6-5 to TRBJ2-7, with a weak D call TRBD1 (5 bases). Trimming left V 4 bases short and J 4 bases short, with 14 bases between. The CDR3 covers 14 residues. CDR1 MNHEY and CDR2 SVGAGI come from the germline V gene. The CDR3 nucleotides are TGTGCCAGCAGTTTTTCGACAGCCCCATACGAGCAGTACTTC. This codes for CASSFSTAPYEQYF.

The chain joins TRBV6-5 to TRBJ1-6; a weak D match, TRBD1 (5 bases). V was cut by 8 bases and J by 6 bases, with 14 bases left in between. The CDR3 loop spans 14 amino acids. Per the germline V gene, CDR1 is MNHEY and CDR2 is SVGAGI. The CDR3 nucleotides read TGTGCCAGCCAGAGGGACCCCATTAATTCACCCCTCCACTTT. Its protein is CASQRDPINSPLHF.

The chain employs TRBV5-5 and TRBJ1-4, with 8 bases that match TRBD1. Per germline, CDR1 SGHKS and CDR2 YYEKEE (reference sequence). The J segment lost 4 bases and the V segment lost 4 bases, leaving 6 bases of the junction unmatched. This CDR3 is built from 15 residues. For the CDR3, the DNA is TGTGCCAGCAGCCCGACAGGGGAGAGTAATGAAAAACTGTTTTTT. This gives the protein CASSPTGESNEKLFF.

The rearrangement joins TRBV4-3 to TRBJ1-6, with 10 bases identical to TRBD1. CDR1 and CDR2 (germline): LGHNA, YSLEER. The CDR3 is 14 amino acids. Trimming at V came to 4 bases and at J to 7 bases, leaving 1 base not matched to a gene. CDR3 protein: CASSRTGGNSPLHF. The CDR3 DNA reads TGCGCCAGCAGCCGGACAGGGGGAAATTCACCCCTCCACTTT.

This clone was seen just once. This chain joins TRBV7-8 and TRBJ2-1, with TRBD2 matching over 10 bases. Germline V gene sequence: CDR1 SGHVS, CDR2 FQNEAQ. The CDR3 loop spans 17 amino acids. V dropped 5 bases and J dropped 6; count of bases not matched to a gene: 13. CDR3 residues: CASSPNRSGGAGNEQFF. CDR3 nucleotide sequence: TGTGCCAGCAGCCCAAACAGGAGCGGGGGGGCCGGCAATGAGCAGTTCTTC.

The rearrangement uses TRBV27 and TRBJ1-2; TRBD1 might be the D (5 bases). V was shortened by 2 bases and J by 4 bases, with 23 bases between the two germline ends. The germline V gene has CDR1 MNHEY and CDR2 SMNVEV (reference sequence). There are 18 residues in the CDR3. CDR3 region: CASSLRGMGHQRGYGYTF. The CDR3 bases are TGTGCCAGCAGTTTAAGGGGAATGGGGCACCAACGGGGCTATGGCTACACCTTC.

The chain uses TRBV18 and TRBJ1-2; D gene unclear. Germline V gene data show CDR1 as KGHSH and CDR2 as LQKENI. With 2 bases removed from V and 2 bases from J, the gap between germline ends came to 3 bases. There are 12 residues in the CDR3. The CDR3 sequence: CASSPGNYGYTF. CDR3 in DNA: TGTGCCAGCTCACCAGGAAACTATGGCTACACCTTC. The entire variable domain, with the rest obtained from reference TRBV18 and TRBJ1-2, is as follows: NAGVMQNPRHLVRRRGQEARLRCSPMKGHSHVYWYRQLPEEGLKFMVYLQKENIIDESGMPKERFSAEFPKEGPSILRIQQVVRGDSAAYFCASSPGNYGYTFGSGTRLTVV.

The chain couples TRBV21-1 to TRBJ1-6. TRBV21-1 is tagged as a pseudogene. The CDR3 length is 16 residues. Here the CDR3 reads CASSKTAGKFCSPLHF. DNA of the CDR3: TGTGCCAGCAGCAAAACGGCGGGGAAGTTTTGTTCACCCCTCCACTTT.